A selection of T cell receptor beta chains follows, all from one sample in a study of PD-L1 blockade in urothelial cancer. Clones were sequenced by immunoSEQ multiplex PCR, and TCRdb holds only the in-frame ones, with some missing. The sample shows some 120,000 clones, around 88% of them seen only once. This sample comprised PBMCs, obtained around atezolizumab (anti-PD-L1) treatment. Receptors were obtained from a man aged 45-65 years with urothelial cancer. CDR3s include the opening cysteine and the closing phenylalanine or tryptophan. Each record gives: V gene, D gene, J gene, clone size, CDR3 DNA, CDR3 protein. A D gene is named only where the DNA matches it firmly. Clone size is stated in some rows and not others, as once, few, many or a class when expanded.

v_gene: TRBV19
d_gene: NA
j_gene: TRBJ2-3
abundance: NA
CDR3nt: TGTGTCAGTAGGAAACAGGTTAGCACAGATACGCAGTATTTT
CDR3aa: CVSRKQVSTDTQYF

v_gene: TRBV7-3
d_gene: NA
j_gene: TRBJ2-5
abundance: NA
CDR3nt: TGTGCCAGCAGCCCCTCACAGGGACGAGAGACCCAGTACTTC
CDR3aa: CASSPSQGRETQYF

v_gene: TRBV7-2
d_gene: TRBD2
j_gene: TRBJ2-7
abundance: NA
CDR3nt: TGTGCCAGCCCAGCGGGAGGGCCGGCGCAGTACTTC
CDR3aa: CASPAGGPAQYF

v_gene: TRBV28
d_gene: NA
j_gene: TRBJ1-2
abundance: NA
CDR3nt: TGTGCCAGCAGTCGGTCTGGGGGCGCCACCGTTGGCTACACCTTC
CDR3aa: CASSRSGGATVGYTF

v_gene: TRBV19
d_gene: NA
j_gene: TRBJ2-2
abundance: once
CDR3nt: TGTGCCAGTAGGTTCTCTGTGGGCCTGACGAACACCGGGGAGCTGTTTTTT
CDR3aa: CASRFSVGLTNTGELFF

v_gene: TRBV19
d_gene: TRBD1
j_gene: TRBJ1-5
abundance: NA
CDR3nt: TGTGCCAGTCGGGACAGCATGAATCAGCCCCAGCATTTT
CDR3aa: CASRDSMNQPQHF

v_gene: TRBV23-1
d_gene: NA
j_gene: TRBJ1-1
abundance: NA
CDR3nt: TGCGCCAGCAGTCACCGGAGGGCAGGGAAGGGTACTATGACGAACACTGAAGCTTTCTTT
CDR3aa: CASSHRRAGKGTMTNTEAFF

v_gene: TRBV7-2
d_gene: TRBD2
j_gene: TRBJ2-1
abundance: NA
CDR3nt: TGTGCCAGCAGCATGGGACTAGCGGGAGGTTTCGATGAGCAGTTCTTC
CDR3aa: CASSMGLAGGFDEQFF

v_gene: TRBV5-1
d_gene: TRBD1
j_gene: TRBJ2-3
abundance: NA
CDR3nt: TGCGCCAGCGGGACAGGCAACACAGATACGCAGTATTTT
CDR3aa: CASGTGNTDTQYF

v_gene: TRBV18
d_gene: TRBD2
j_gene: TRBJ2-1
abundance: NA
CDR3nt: TGTGCCAGCTCACCGGGACTAGCGGGAGCTCGTTGGAATGAGCAGTTCTTC
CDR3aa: CASSPGLAGARWNEQFF

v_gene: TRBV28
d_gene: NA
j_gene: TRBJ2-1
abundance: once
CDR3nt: TGTGCCAGCAGTTTAGGTTTTACAGGGTTTTACAATGAGCAGTTCTTC
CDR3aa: CASSLGFTGFYNEQFF

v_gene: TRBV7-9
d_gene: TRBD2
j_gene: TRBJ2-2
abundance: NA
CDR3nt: TGTGCCAGCAGCCCCTCCGGGGGAGGGGTGTCAGGGGAGCTGTTTTTT
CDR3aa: CASSPSGGGVSGELFF

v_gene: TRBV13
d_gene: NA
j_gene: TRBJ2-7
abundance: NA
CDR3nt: TGTGCCAGCAGCTTACCCGGACTGGTAGGGTCCTACGAGCAGTACTTC
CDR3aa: CASSLPGLVGSYEQYF

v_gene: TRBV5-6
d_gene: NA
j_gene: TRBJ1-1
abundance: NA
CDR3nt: TGTGCCAGCAGCGGGGGAGGGGCTGCGAACACTGAAGCTTTCTTT
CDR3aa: CASSGGGAANTEAFF

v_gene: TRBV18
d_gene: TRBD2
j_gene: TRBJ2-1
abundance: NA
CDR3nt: TGTGCCAGCTCACCTGGGACTAGCGGGAGACATGAGCAGTTCTTC
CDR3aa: CASSPGTSGRHEQFF

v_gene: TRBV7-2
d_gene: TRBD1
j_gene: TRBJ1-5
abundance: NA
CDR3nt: TGTGCCAGCAGCCCGACAGGGCTCAGTCAGCCCCAGCATTTT
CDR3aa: CASSPTGLSQPQHF

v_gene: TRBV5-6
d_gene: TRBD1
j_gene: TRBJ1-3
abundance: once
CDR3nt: TGTGCCAGCAGCTTCCGACAGGGGTACGGAAACACCATATATTTT
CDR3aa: CASSFRQGYGNTIYF

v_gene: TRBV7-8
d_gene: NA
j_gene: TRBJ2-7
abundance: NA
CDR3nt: TGTGCCAGCAGCTTAGTGGTCAGGGCTTACGAGCAGTACTTC
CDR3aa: CASSLVVRAYEQYF

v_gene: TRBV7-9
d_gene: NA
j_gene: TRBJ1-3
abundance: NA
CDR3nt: TGTGCCAGCAGTCAGGACAGCAGAAACACCATATATTTT
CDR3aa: CASSQDSRNTIYF

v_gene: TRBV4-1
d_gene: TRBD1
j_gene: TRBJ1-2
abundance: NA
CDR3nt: TGCGCCAGCAGCCAAGAGGGCCCGGGACAGGGGGCATCATTGGGCTACACCTTC
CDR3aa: CASSQEGPGQGASLGYTF

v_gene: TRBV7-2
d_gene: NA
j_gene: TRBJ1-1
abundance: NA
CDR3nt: TGTGCCAGCAGCTTACCCGGCACAGTTGGCACTGAAGCTTTCTTT
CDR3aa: CASSLPGTVGTEAFF

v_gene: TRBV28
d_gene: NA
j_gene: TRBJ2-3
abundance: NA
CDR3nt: TGTGCCAGCAGTTCCTCGATCTCCGGGAGACGAGGCACAGATACGCAGTATTTT
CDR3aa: CASSSSISGRRGTDTQYF

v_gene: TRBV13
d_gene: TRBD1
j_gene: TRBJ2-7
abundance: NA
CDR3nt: TGTGCCAGCAGCTCCCGGGACAGCGATGCCTACGAGCAGTACTTC
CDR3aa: CASSSRDSDAYEQYF

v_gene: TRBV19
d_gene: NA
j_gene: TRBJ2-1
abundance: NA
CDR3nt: TGTGCCCCCTCGGGGACAGCCGGACTAGCTCGGGATGAGCAGTTCTTC
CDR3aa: CAPSGTAGLARDEQFF

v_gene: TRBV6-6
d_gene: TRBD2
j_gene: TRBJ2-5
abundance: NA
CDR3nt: TGTGGGACTAGCGGGAGCGGGGAGACCCAGTACTTC
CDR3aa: CGTSGSGETQYF

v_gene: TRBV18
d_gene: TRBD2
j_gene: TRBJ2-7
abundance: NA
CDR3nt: TGTGCCAGCTCTCCGGGACTAGATTACGAGCAGTACTTC
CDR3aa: CASSPGLDYEQYF

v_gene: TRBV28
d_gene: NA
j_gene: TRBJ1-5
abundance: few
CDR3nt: TGTGCCAGCAGTCCAGTGGGGGGGCTTAGTCAGCCCCAGCATTTT
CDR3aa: CASSPVGGLSQPQHF

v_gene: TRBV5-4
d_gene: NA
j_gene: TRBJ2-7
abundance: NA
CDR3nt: TGTGCCAGCAGCTCCTACAGGGAAGGCGAGCAGTACTTC
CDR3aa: CASSSYREGEQYF

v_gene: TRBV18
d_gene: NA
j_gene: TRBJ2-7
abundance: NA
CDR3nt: TGTGCCAGCTCACCCCAAGGGGCATCGAGCTCCTACGAGCAGTACTTC
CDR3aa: CASSPQGASSSYEQYF

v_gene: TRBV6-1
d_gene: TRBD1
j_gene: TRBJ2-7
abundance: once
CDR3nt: TGTGCCAGCAGGACGGCAGGGGGCGGGTACGAGCAGTACTTC
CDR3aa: CASRTAGGGYEQYF

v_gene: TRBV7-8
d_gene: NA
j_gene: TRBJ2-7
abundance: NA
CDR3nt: TGTGCCAGCAGCTTAGAAGCGGGCCTGTCCTACGAGCAGTACTTC
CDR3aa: CASSLEAGLSYEQYF

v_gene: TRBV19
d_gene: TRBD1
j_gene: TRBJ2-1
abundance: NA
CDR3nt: TGTGCCAGTGTACCGGGACAGGGATATATCAATGAGCAGTTCTTC
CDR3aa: CASVPGQGYINEQFF

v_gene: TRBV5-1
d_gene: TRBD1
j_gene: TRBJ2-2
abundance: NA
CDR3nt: TGCGCCAGCAGCTCACGGACAGGGGGAGTCGGGGAGCTGTTTTTT
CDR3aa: CASSSRTGGVGELFF

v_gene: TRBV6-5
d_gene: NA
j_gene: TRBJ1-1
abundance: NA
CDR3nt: TGTGCCAGCAGTTACTCTAGGAACACTGAAGCTTTCTTT
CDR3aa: CASSYSRNTEAFF

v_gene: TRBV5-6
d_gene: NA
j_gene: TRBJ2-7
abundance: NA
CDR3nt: TGTGCCAGCAGCTTCCTCAGACGGCAAACAGGGTCTTTCTACGAGCAGTACTTC
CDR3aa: CASSFLRRQTGSFYEQYF

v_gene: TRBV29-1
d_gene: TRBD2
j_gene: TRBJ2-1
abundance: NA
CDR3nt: TGCAGCGTTGGACTAGCGGGCGGTATTATGAATGAGCAGTTCTTC
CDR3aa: CSVGLAGGIMNEQFF

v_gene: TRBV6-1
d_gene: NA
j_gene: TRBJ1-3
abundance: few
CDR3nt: TGTGCCAGCAGTGACACTCCGAGCTCTGGAAACACCATATATTTT
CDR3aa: CASSDTPSSGNTIYF

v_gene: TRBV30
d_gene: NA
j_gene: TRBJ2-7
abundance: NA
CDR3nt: TGTGCCTGGAGTTTACAGGGCCTCACCTACGAGCAGTACTTC
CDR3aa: CAWSLQGLTYEQYF

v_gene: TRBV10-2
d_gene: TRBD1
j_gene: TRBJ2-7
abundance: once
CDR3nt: TGCGCCAGCAGCCCCCAGGGGACAGGGTCCTACGAGCAGTACTTC
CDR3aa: CASSPQGTGSYEQYF

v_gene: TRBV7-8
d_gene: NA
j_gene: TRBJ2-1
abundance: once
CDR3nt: TGTGCCAGCAGCCGCACGGGGGATCCGGCGGGGGAGCAGTTCTTC
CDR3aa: CASSRTGDPAGEQFF

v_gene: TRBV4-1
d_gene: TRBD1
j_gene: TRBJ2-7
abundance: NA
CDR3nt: TGCGCCAGCAGCCAAGGGGGACAGGCGAGCTACGAGCAGTACTTC
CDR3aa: CASSQGGQASYEQYF

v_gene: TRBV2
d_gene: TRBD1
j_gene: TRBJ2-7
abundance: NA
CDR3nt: TGTGCCAGCAGTGAGTTTATAGGGACAGGAGATTACGAGCAGTACTTC
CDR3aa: CASSEFIGTGDYEQYF

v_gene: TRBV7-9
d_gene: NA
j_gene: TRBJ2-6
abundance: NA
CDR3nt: TGTGCCAGCAGCTTAGGCGGAGCCAACGTCCTGACTTTC
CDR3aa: CASSLGGANVLTF

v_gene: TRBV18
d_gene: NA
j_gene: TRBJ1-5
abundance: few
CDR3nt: TGTGCCAGCTCACCGGTTGCGGGGGCTAGGCCCCAGCATTTT
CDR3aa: CASSPVAGARPQHF

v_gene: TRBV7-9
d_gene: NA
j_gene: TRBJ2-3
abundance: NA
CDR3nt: TGTGCCAGCAGCTTAAAACAGGGGGGGTCAGATACGCAGTATTTT
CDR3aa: CASSLKQGGSDTQYF

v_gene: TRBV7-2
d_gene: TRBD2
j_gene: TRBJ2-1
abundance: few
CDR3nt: TGTGCCAGCAGCCACGAAGCGGGAGGCTCCTACAATGAGCAGTTCTTC
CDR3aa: CASSHEAGGSYNEQFF